This TCR beta chain came from a study of response to subunit inactivated influenza vaccine. Study observations and caveats: After each seasonal influenza vaccination, few new T cells are recruited, the authors suggested.

For this clonotype: Its cognate antigen is unknown.

A single record per CDR3 protein comes from TCRdb applying MiXCR to the RT-PCR reads. The sample consists of hundreds of thousands of distinct CDR3 sequences, 12% of them appearing once. The sequence derives from a man between 45 and 60 years old who received an inactivated influenza vaccine. Material: non-naive T cells sorted from PBMCs, obtained 14 to 15 days before vaccination.

CDR3: CASSFGGGRVYTF. CDR3 nucleotides: TGTGCCAGCAGTTTTGGAGGGGGGAGAGTCTACACCTTC. V gene TRBV12-3 or TRBV12-4 combines with J gene TRBJ1-2, with a weak D call TRBD1 (6 bases). V dropped 3 bases and J dropped 10 bases, with 15 bases sitting between them. The CDR3 runs to 13 residues.